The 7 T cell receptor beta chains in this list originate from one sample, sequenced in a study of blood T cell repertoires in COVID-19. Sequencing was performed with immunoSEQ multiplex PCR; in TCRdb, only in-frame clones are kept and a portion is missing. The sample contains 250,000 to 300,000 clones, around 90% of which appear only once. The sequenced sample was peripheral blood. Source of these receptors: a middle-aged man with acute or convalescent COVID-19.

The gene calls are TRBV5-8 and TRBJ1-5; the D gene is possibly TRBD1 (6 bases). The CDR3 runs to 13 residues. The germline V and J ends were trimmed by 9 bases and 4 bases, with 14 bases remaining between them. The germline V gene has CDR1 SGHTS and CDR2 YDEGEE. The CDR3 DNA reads TGTGCCACAACGAAGGACAGAAATCAGCCCCAGCATTTT. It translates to CATTKDRNQPQHF.

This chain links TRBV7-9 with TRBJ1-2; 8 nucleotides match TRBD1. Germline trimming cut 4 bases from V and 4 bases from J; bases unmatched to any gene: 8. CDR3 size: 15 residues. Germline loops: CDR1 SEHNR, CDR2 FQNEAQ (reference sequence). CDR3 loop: CASSSRQGNIYGYTF. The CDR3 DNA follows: TGTGCCAGCAGCTCCAGACAGGGGAACATCTATGGCTACACCTTC. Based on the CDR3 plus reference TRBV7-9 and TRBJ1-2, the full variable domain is DTGVSQNPRHKITKRGQNVTFRCDPISEHNRLYWYRQTLGQGPEFLTYFQNEAQLEKSRLLSDRFSAERPKGSFSTLEIQRTEQGDSAMYLCASSSRQGNIYGYTFGSGTRLTVV.

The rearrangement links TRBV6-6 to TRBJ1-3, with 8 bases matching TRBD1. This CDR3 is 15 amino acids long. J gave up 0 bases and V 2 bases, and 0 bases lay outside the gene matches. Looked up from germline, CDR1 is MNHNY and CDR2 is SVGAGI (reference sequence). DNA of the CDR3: TGTGCCAGCAGTTACGGGACAGGCTCTGGAAACACCATATATTTT. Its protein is CASSYGTGSGNTIYF.

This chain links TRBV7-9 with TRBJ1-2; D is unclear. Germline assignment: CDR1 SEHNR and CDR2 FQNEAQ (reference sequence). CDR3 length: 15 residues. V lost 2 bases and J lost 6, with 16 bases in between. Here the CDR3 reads CASSLIPKTRNGYTF. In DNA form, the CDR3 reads TGTGCCAGCAGCTTAATTCCCAAGACACGAAATGGCTACACCTTC.

CDR3 residues: CASSATGTGELFF. Written as DNA, the CDR3 is TGTGCCAGCAGTGCCACAGGGACCGGGGAGCTGTTTTTT. The chain is built from TRBV6-6 and TRBJ2-2; the D gene is possibly TRBD1 (6 bases). With 5 bases removed from V and 5 bases from J, the gap between germline ends came to 9 bases. CDR1 MNHNY and CDR2 SVGAGI come from the germline V gene (reference sequence). This CDR3 has 13 residues.

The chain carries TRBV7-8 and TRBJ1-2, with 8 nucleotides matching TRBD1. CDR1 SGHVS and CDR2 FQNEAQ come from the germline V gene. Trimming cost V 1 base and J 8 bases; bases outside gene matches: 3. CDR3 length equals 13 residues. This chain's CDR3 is CASSLVTGVGYTF. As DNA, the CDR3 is TGTGCCAGCAGCTTAGTGACAGGGGTCGGCTACACCTTC.

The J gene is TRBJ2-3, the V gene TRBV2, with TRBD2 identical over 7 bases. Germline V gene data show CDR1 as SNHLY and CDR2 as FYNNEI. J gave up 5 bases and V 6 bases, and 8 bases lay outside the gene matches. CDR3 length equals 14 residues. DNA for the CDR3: TGTGCCAGCAGACCGGGACCGGGAGGAGATACGCAGTATTTT. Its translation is CASRPGPGGDTQYF.